The 2 T cell receptor beta chains reported below all come from one sample, sequenced in a study of blood T cell repertoires in COVID-19. Profiling relied on immunoSEQ multiplex PCR, and the TCRdb table lists in-frame clones only, not all of them. The sample yields 300,000 to 450,000 clones, 85% to 90% seen once. Sequencing was performed on PBMCs or T cells enriched from blood (not recorded which). The receptors here all came from a woman between 25 and 40 years old who had been exposed to COVID-19.

The chain uses TRBV19 and TRBJ1-2; unclear D gene. Per germline, CDR1 LNHDA and CDR2 SQIVND (reference sequence). This CDR3 spans 15 amino acids. The V gene lost 3 bases and the J gene lost 3 bases, with 14 bases spanning the gap. CDR3 residues: CASSIDGVSDYGYTF. DNA for the CDR3: TGTGCCAGTAGTATCGACGGGGTGTCCGACTATGGCTACACCTTC.

The CDR3 DNA is TGTGCCAGCAGCGACCCACGGGGACAGGGGCCCGGGGAGCTGTTTTTT. This gives the protein CASSDPRGQGPGELFF. V gene TRBV7-3 combines with J gene TRBJ2-2, with TRBD1 matching over 10 bases. V shed 5 bases and J 6 bases; nucleotides not matched to a gene: 9. The CDR3 runs 16 residues. Per the germline V gene, CDR1 is SGHTA and CDR2 is FQGTGA.